Shown below are 20 T cell receptor beta chains from a single sample sequenced in a study of blood T cell repertoires in COVID-19. Data came from immunoSEQ multiplex PCR; TCRdb stores just in-frame clones and leaves some out. The sample lists about 60,000 clones; around 75% were seen once. Source material: peripheral blood. Receptors originate from a human donor in a cohort sampled during active COVID-19.

The J gene is TRBJ1-6, the V gene TRBV5-5; no firm D call. The V gene's germline CDR1 is SGHKS and CDR2 YYEKEE (reference sequence). This CDR3 comprises 13 residues. The ends were cut back, 3 bases at V and 7 bases at J, with 8 bases in the middle. The CDR3 sequence is CASSSLTNSPLHF. DNA for the CDR3: TGTGCCAGCAGCTCTCTGACAAATTCACCCCTCCACTTT.

The chain recombines TRBV5-1 with TRBJ2-5; TRBD1 agrees at 9 bases. The ends lost 0 bases at V and 3 bases at J; junction bases unmatched: 6. Germline-derived CDR1 and CDR2 are SGHRS and YFSETQ. The CDR3 runs to 16 residues. CDR3 residues: CASSLAGTGYEETQYF. The DNA for the CDR3 is TGCGCCAGCAGCTTGGCCGGGACAGGGTACGAAGAGACCCAGTACTTC.

The chain couples TRBV19 to TRBJ2-1; 15 bases align to TRBD2. V shed 4 bases and J 15 bases; nucleotides not matched to a gene: 13. Germline V CDR1 and CDR2: LNHDA, SQIVND (reference sequence). This CDR3 spans 16 amino acids. Written as DNA, the CDR3 is TGTGCCAGTAGTAACAATGGACTAGCGGGGGGGCCCCGTCCGTTCTTC. It codes for CASSNNGLAGGPRPFF.

This rearrangement joins TRBV6-5 to TRBJ1-6, with 8 bases that match TRBD1. There are 15 residues in the CDR3. The germline gives CDR1 MNHEY, CDR2 SVGAGI. J was trimmed by 6 bases and V by 6 bases; bases with no gene match: 7. CDR3 amino acids: CASSSLQGANSPLHF. CDR3 nucleotide sequence: TGTGCCAGCAGCTCCCTGCAGGGGGCTAATTCACCCCTCCACTTT.

CDR3 DNA: TGTGCCATCAGTGACGGCGGACTAGCGGCCAATGAGCAGTTCTTC. Encoded protein: CAISDGGLAANEQFF. This sequence joins TRBV10-3 and TRBJ2-1, with 10 bases that match TRBD2. CDR3 length equals 15 residues. J was trimmed by 6 bases and V by 3 bases; bases with no gene match: 5. Germline V lookup: CDR1 ENHRY, CDR2 SYGVKD.

The chain carries TRBV3-1 (or the pseudogene TRBV3-2) and TRBJ1-5; D unresolved. This CDR3 has 14 residues. Germline CDR1 reads LGHDT; CDR2 reads YNNKEL (reference sequence). The V gene lost 0 bases and the J gene lost 7 bases, with 10 bases spanning the gap. The CDR3 sequence: CASSQDTVPQPQHF. Here the CDR3 DNA reads TGTGCCAGCAGCCAAGATACAGTCCCCCAGCCCCAGCATTTT.

The chain carries TRBV10-3 and TRBJ2-2, with 13 bases fitting TRBD2. V was pared by 6 bases and J by 5 bases, with 6 bases of the junction left unmatched. This CDR3 has 16 residues. Germline V CDR1 and CDR2: ENHRY, SYGVKD. The CDR3 sequence: CAIRGTSGIGTGELFF. CDR3 sequence (DNA): TGTGCCATCAGGGGGACTAGCGGGATAGGGACCGGGGAGCTGTTTTTT.

This clone appeared a single time. V and J are TRBV6-1 and TRBJ2-7; no clear D. The CDR3 spans 13 residues. Germline V gives CDR1 MNHNS, CDR2 SASEGT. With 1 base removed from V and 1 base from J, the gap between germline ends came to 5 bases. The CDR3 nucleotides read TGTGCCAGCAGTGAAGTCAGTTCCTACGAGCAGTACTTC. Its protein product is CASSEVSSYEQYF.

The rearrangement joins TRBV28 to TRBJ1-2, with 8 bases aligning to TRBD1. CDR3 size: 13 residues. In germline, CDR1 is MDHEN, CDR2 SYDVKM. After removal of 6 bases from V and 8 bases from J, the junction contained 8 bases not matched to a gene. The CDR3 DNA is TGTGCCAGCAGGGGAACAGGGGGATGGGGCTACACCTTC. Translating it yields CASRGTGGWGYTF.

This clone occurred once. This rearrangement joins TRBV5-1 to TRBJ2-3, with TRBD2 as a possible D gene (5 bases). Trimming left V 4 bases short and J 1 base short, with 16 bases between. This CDR3 is 16 amino acids long. Germline-derived CDR1 and CDR2 are SGHRS and YFSETQ. CDR3 loop: CASSPRTSSGTDTQYF. The CDR3 DNA follows: TGCGCCAGCAGCCCACGAACTAGTTCAGGCACAGATACGCAGTATTTT.

This chain uses TRBV27 with TRBJ2-5; TRBD2 agrees at 9 bases. V dropped 3 bases and J dropped 5; count of bases not matched to a gene: 4. This CDR3 has 14 residues. Germline V gives CDR1 MNHEY, CDR2 SMNVEV (reference sequence). The CDR3 bases are TGTGCCAGCAGTTTCCGCGGGAGGGGGGAGACCCAGTACTTC. Translation gives CASSFRGRGETQYF.

This chain uses TRBV7-9 with TRBJ2-2; weak D call: TRBD1 (6 bases). Germline CDR1 and CDR2: SEHNR and FQNEAQ (reference sequence). This CDR3 has 14 residues. V lost 4 bases to trimming and J lost 7 bases, with 13 bases between them. The CDR3 is CASSYPGEGGELFF. The CDR3 nucleotides are TGTGCCAGCAGCTATCCAGGGGAAGGCGGGGAGCTGTTTTTT.

J is TRBJ2-7 and V is TRBV18; 10 positions match TRBD1. V dropped 6 bases and J dropped 1; count of bases not matched to a gene: 3. Per germline, CDR1 KGHSH and CDR2 LQKENI. CDR3 length: 14 amino acids. For the CDR3, the DNA is TGTGCCAGCTCCCCGGACAGGGGGTCCTACGAGCAGTACTTC. This encodes CASSPDRGSYEQYF. The variable domain in full, completed from reference TRBV18 and TRBJ2-7, reads NAGVMQNPRHLVRRRGQEARLRCSPMKGHSHVYWYRQLPEEGLKFMVYLQKENIIDESGMPKERFSAEFPKEGPSILRIQQVVRGDSAAYFCASSPDRGSYEQYFGPGTRLTVT.

This clone has only one observation. The chain combines TRBV6-6 with TRBJ1-1; D may be TRBD1 (5 bases). Trimming cost V 7 bases and J 2 bases, with 17 bases left between them. This CDR3 is built from 15 residues. CDR1 and CDR2 (germline): MNHNY, SVGAGI (reference sequence). As DNA, the CDR3 is TGTGCCAGCACCCAGCGTCGGGGGAGTAACACTGAAGCTTTCTTT. It codes for CASTQRRGSNTEAFF.

V gene TRBV12-3 or TRBV12-4 combines with J gene TRBJ2-7; D is perhaps TRBD2 (5 bases). Trimming shortened V by 11 bases and J by 3 bases, and 17 bases separated the two germline ends. The CDR3 is 13 residues long. The CDR3: CAVRRAGGYEQYF. The CDR3 DNA is TGTGCCGTCAGGCGGGCAGGCGGCTACGAGCAGTACTTC.

This clone was seen once. This chain links TRBV12-5 with TRBJ2-7; a possible D gene is TRBD1 (6 bases). The CDR3 contains 13 residues. Deletions cut 5 bases from V and 4 bases from J, with 12 bases between. In germline, CDR1 is LGHNT, CDR2 FRNRAP. CDR3 protein: CASGTPGEYEQYF. Here the CDR3 DNA reads TGTGCTAGTGGTACCCCAGGGGAGTACGAGCAGTACTTC. The complete variable domain, with remaining parts taken from reference TRBV12-5 and TRBJ2-7, reads DARVTQTPRHKVTEMGQEVTMRCQPILGHNTVFWYRQTMMQGLELLAYFRNRAPLDDSGMPKDRFSAEMPDATLATLKIQPSEPRDSAVYFCASGTPGEYEQYFGPGTRLTVT.

V is TRBV4-1 and J is TRBJ2-7; 8 nucleotides match TRBD2. This CDR3 has 16 amino acids. Per the germline V gene, CDR1 is MGHRA and CDR2 is YSYEKL. The V segment lost 1 base and the J segment 5 bases; nucleotides outside the gene matches: 10. The CDR3 DNA follows: TGCGCCAGCAGCCAAGGGGGCGGGGGGTCGGCCGACGAGCAGTACTTC. It encodes CASSQGGGGSADEQYF.

This rearrangement joins TRBV6-1 to TRBJ2-2; 9 bases match TRBD1. Germline CDR1 reads MNHNS; CDR2 reads SASEGT. This CDR3 comprises 15 residues. Trimming removed 3 bases from V and 5 bases from J; junction bases left unmatched: 4. This chain's CDR3 is CASSDGQGWTGELFF. In DNA, the CDR3 is TGTGCCAGCAGTGACGGACAGGGGTGGACCGGGGAGCTGTTTTTT.

The chain employs TRBV5-1 and TRBJ2-2, with 9 bases lining up with TRBD1. Losses at the gene ends were 5 bases for V and 4 bases for J; bases not matched to a gene: 21. The V gene's germline CDR1 is SGHRS and CDR2 YFSETQ. CDR3 length: 20 residues. CDR3 in DNA: TGCGCCAGCAGAATTACTAACCACCACCGGGACAGGGTTGTCACCGGGGAGCTGTTTTTT. Residues: CASRITNHHRDRVVTGELFF.

The CDR3 DNA reads as TGTGCCAGTTCCCCTAGCGGAGCTTACAATGAGCAGTTCTTC. This sequence encodes CASSPSGAYNEQFF. The V gene is TRBV6-5, the J gene TRBJ2-1; 7 bases fit TRBD2. The CDR3 is 14 amino acids. Trimming at V came to 9 bases and at J to 4 bases, leaving 9 bases not matched to a gene. CDR1 is MNHEY, CDR2 SVGAGI, per germline.